This record concerns one T cell receptor beta chain sequence. The antigen is undetermined. Sequencing used immunoSEQ multiplex PCR; TCRdb keeps in-frame clones, though not all of them. The sample yields more than 25,000 clones, approximately 79% seen once. Time point denoted: week 35, safety follow-up. Every single dose of the vaccine, 300 ug of mutant IDH1 20-mer peptide, came with topical imiquimod. Between the trimmed V and J ends, which lost 9 bases and 2 bases, there was a span of 10 bases. The germline V gene has CDR1 SEHNR and CDR2 FQNEAQ (reference sequence). The CDR3 totals 13 residues. This sample was included in a study of a mutant IDH1 vaccine in newly diagnosed glioma. As for the study in general: Vaccination began 4-6 weeks post radiotherapy alone, or with temozolomide cycles. Those enrolled had earlier been treated with radiotherapy, temozolomide, or both, mostly both. Study results and caveats: Changes in the top peripheral T cell clonotypes seemingly had no bearing on pseudoprogression. Patients mounted vaccine-induced immune responses in 93.3% of cases.

The rearrangement links TRBV7-9 to TRBJ2-2; D is perhaps TRBD1 (6 bases). Here the sequenced sample was PBMCs, taken from a glioma patient whose treatment included an IDH1 peptide vaccine. This sequence originates from a woman in her 30s with glioma. Some clones in this sample may be carry-over from other donors' samples. The CDR3 protein is CASWTANTGELFF. In DNA, the CDR3 is TGTGCCAGTTGGACAGCTAACACCGGGGAGCTGTTTTTT.